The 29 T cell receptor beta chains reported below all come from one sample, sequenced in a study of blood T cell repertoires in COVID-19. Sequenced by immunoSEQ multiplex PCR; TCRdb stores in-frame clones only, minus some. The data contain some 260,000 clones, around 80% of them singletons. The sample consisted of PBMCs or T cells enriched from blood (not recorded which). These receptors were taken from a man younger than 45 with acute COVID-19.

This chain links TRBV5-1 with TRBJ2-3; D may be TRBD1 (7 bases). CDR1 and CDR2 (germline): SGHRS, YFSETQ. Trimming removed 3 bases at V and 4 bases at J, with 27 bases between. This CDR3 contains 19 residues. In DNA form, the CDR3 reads TGCGCCAGCAGCTCGGAGAGCTACCCGGGGCAGGGGGAGGCAGATACGCAGTATTTT. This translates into CASSSESYPGQGEADTQYF.

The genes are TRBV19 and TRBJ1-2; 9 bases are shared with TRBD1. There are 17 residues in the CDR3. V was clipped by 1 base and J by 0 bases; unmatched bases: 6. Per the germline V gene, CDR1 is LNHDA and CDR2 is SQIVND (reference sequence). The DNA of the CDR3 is TGTGCCAGTAGTATAGCATCGACAGGGGGAGCTAACTATGGCTACACCTTC. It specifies CASSIASTGGANYGYTF.

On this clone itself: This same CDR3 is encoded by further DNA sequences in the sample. In DNA, the CDR3 is TGTGCCAGCAGCTCACAGGGGAACACTGAAGCTTTCTTT. This translates into CASSSQGNTEAFF. The rearrangement joins TRBV11-2 to TRBJ1-1; TRBD1 is a possible D gene (6 bases). V was pared by 4 bases and J by 1 base, with 7 bases between. The CDR3 runs to 13 residues. Germline V gives CDR1 SGHAT, CDR2 FQNNGV.

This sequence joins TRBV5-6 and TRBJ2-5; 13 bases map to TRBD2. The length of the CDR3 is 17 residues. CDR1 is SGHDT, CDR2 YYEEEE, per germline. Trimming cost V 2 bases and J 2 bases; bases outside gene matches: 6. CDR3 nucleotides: TGTGCCAGCAGCTTTAAGCCGGGACTAGCGGGGCAAGAGACCCAGTACTTC. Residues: CASSFKPGLAGQETQYF.

For the CDR3, the DNA is TGTGCCAGCAGTTACTCCCCGGGGGTAGCTGGCTACACCTTC. This gives the protein CASSYSPGVAGYTF. J is TRBJ1-2 and V is TRBV6-5, with D perhaps matching TRBD1 (5 bases). CDR1 and CDR2 from the germline V gene are MNHEY and SVGAGI. There are 14 residues in the CDR3. Between the trimmed V and J ends, which lost 0 bases and 7 bases, there was a span of 12 bases.

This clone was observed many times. The CDR3 loop reads CASSDTSGGADTQYF. The CDR3 nucleotides read TGTGCCAGCAGTGACACTAGCGGGGGGGCAGATACGCAGTATTTT. The chain links TRBV6-4 to TRBJ2-3, with 13 bases aligning to TRBD2. Trimming at V came to 2 bases and at J to 4 bases, leaving 0 bases not matched to a gene. The CDR3 is 15 residues long. The germline V gene encodes CDR1 MRHNA and CDR2 SNTAGT.

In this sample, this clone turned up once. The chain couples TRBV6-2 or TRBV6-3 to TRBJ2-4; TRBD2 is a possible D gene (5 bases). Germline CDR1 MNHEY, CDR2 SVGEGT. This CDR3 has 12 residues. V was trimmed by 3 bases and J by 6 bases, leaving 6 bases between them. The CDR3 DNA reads TGTGCCAGCAGTTATGAGGGAAACATTCAGTACTTC. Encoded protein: CASSYEGNIQYF.

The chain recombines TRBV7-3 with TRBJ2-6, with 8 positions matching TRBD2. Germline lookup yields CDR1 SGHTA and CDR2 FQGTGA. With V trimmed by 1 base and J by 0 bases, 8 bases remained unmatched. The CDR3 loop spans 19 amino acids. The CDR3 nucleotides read TGTGCCAGCAGCTTAATGGGTGCGGGAGGACGCTCTGGGGCCAACGTCCTGACTTTC. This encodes CASSLMGAGGRSGANVLTF.

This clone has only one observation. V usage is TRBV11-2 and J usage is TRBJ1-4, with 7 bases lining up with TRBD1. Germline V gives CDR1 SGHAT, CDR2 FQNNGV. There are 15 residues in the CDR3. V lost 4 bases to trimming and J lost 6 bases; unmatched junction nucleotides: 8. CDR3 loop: CASSSTGSLDEKLFF. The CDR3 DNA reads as TGTGCCAGCAGCTCGACAGGGTCCCTAGATGAAAAACTGTTTTTT.

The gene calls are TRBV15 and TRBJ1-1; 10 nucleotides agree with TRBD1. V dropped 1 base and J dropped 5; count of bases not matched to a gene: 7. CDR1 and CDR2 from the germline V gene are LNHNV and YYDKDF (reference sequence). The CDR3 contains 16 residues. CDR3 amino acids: CATSRVPGQGRTEAFF. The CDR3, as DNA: TGTGCCACCAGCAGAGTCCCGGGACAGGGGCGGACTGAAGCTTTCTTT.

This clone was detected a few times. CDR3 DNA sequence: TGTGCCAGCAGCTTAAGCAACAGGGTGACCGGGGAGCTGTTTTTT. This sequence encodes CASSLSNRVTGELFF. The chain recombines TRBV13 with TRBJ2-2, with TRBD1 as a possible D gene (6 bases). This CDR3 has 15 amino acids. Germline V gene lookup returns CDR1 PRHDT and CDR2 FYEKMQ (reference sequence). Trimming pared 2 bases from V and 5 bases from J, leaving 12 bases between.

The CDR3 DNA is TGTGCCAGCAGCCGGACTAGCCTTAAAGAGACCCAGTACTTC. Translated: CASSRTSLKETQYF. The chain employs TRBV11-3 and TRBJ2-5; 8 bases match TRBD2. J lost 3 bases, V lost 5 bases, and 5 bases had no gene match. The CDR3 runs to 14 residues. Germline V gene lookup returns CDR1 SGHNT and CDR2 YENEEA. Filled out from reference TRBV11-3 and TRBJ2-5, the complete variable domain reads EAGVVQSPRYKIIEKKQPVAFWCNPISGHNTLYWYLQNLGQGPELLIRYENEEAVDDSQLPKDRFSAERLKGVDSTLKIQPAELGDSAVYLCASSRTSLKETQYFGPGTRLLVL.

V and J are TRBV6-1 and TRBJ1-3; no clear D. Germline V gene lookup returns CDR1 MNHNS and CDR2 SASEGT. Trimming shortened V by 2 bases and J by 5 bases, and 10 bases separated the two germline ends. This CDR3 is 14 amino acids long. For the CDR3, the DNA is TGTGCCAGCAGTGAAAAACAGACGAGAAACACCATATATTTT. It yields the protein CASSEKQTRNTIYF.

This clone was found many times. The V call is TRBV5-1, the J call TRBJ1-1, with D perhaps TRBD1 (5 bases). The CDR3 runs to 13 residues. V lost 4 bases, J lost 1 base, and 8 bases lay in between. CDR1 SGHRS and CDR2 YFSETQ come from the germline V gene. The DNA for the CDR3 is TGCGCCAGCAGCGCAGACAGGAACACTGAAGCTTTCTTT. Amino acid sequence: CASSADRNTEAFF.

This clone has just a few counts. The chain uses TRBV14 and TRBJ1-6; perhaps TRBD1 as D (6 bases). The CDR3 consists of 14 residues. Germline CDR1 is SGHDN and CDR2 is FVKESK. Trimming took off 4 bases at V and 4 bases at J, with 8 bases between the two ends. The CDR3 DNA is TGTGCCAGCAGCCCGGGACAATATAATTCACCCCTCCACTTT. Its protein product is CASSPGQYNSPLHF. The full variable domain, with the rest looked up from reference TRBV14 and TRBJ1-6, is EAGVTQFPSHSVIEKGQTVTLRCDPISGHDNLYWYRRVMGKEIKFLLHFVKESKQDESGMPNNRFLAERTGGTYSTLKVQPAELEDSGVYFCASSPGQYNSPLHFGNGTRLTVT.

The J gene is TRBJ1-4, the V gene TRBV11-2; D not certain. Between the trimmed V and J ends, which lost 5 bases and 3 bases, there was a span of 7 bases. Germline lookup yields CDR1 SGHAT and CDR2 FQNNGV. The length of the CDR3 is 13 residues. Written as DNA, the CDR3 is TGTGCCAGCAGCCAGCGATCTAATGAAAAACTGTTTTTT. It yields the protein CASSQRSNEKLFF.

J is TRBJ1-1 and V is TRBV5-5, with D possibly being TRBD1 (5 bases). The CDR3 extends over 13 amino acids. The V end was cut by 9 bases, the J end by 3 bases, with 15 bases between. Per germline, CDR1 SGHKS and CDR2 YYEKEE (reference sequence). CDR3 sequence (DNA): TGTGCCACCTCCCGGGGGGGGGACACTGAAGCTTTCTTT. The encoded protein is CATSRGGDTEAFF. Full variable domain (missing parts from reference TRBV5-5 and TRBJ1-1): DAGVTQSPTHLIKTRGQQVTLRCSPISGHKSVSWYQQVLGQGPQFIFQYYEKEERGRGNFPDRFSARQFPNYSSELNVNALLLGDSALYLCATSRGGDTEAFFGQGTRLTVV.

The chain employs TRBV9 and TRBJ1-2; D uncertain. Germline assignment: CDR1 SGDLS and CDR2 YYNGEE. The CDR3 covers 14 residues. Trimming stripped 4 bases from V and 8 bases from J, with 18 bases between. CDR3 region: CASSTTSGNDGYTF. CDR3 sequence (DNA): TGTGCCAGCAGCACGACAAGCGGGAACGACGGCTACACCTTC.

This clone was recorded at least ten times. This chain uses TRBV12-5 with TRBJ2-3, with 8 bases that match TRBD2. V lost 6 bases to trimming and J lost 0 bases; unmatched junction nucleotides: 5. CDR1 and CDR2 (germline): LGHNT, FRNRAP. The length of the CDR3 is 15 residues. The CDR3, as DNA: TGTGCTAGTGGCCGTAGCGGGGCTAGCACAGATACGCAGTATTTT. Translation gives CASGRSGASTDTQYF.

The CDR3 DNA reads TGTGCCAGTAGTATGCGTGGGGCCCTCTATAGCAATCAGCCCCAGCATTTT. This sequence encodes CASSMRGALYSNQPQHF. V usage is TRBV19 and J usage is TRBJ1-5; a weak D match, TRBD1 (5 bases). V lost 3 bases and J lost 0, with 15 bases in between. The V gene's germline CDR1 is LNHDA and CDR2 SQIVND (reference sequence). This CDR3 region has 17 residues.

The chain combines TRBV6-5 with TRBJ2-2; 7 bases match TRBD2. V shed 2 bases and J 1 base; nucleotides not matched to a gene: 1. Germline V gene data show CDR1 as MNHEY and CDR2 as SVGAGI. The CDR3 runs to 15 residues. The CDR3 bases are TGTGCCAGCAGTTACGGCGGGAGGAACACCGGGGAGCTGTTTTTT. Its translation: CASSYGGRNTGELFF.

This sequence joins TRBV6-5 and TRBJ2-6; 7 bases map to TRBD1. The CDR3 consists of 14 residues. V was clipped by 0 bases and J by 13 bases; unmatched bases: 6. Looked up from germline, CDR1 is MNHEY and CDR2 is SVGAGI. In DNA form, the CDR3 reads TGTGCCAGCAGTTACTCGGGACAGCCTAGAGTCCTGACTTTC. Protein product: CASSYSGQPRVLTF.

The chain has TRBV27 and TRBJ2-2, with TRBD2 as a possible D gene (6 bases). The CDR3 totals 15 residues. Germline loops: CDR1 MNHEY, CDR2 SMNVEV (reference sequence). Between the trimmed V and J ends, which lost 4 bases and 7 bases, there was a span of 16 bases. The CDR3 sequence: CASSSTAGSYGELFF. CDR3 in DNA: TGTGCCAGCAGTTCAACGGCGGGATCGTACGGGGAGCTGTTTTTT.

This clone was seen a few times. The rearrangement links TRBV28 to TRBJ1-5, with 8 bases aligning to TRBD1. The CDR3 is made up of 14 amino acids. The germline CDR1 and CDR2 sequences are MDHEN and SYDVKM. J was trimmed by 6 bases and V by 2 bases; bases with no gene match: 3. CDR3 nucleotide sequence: TGTGCCAGCAGTTTACAGGGGGCGACTCAGCCCCAGCATTTT. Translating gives CASSLQGATQPQHF.

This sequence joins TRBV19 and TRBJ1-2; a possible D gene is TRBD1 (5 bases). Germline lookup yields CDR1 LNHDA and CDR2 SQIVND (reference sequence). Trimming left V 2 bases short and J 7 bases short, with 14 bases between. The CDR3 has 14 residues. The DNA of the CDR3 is TGTGCCAGTAGTATAATCCCAGGCGGGGGTGGCTACACCTTC. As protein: CASSIIPGGGGYTF.

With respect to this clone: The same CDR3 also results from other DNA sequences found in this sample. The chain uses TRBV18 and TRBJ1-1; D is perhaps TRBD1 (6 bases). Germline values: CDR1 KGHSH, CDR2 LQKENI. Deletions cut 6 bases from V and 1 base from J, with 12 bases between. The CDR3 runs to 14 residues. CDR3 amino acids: CASSPLDRNTEAFF. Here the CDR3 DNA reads TGTGCCAGCTCCCCCCTGGACAGGAACACTGAAGCTTTCTTT.

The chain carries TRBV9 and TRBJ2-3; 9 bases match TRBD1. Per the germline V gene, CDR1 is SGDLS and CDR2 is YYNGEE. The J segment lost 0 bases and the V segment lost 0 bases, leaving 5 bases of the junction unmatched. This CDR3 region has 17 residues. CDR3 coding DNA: TGTGCCAGCAGCGTAGCCGGGACAGGGTCTAGCACAGATACGCAGTATTTT. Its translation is CASSVAGTGSSTDTQYF.

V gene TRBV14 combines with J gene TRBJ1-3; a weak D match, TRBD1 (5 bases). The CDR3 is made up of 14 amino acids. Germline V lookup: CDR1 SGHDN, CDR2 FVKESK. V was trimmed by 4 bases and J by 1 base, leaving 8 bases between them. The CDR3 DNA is TGTGCCAGCAGCCCGGAGGGGTCTGGAAACACCATATATTTT. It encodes CASSPEGSGNTIYF.

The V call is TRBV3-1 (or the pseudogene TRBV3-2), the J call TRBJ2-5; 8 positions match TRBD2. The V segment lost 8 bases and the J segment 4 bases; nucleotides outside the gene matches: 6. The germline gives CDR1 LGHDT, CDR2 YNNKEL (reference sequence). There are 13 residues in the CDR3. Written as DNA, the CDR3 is TGTGCCAGCCAAGCGGGAGAAGTAGAGACCCAGTACTTC. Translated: CASQAGEVETQYF.